The 18 T cell receptor beta chains presented below share a single source sample, sequenced in a study of blood T cells in healthy people across ages. Sample-barcoded 5' priming and a J-beta primer mix drove a second PCR of 7 to 11 cycles. MiXCR, applied by TCRdb to the 5' RACE reads, yields one record per CDR3 protein. The sample yields fewer than 2,000,000 distinct CDR3 sequences, about two fifths seen once. Sequencing was performed on blood. These receptor sequences come from a human donor in good health.

This clonotype occurred once. At one end, the junction sequence differs from germline, possibly due to a read error. This chain links TRBV7-3 with TRBJ1-5; perhaps TRBD1 as D (5 bases). Germline V lookup: CDR1 SGHTA, CDR2 FQGTGA. This CDR3 comprises 17 residues. CDR3 coding DNA: TGTGCCAGCAGCCCGCCACACGGGGACGCGAGCAATCAGCCTCAGCATTTT. Translating it yields CASSPPHGDASNQPQHF.

As regards this clonotype: At one end the junction does not follow the germline gene, possibly because of a read error. The V gene is TRBV4-2, the J gene TRBJ2-1; tentative D call: TRBD2 (7 bases). CDR3 length: 16 residues. CDR1 and CDR2 from the germline V gene are LGHNA and YNFKEQ. This chain's CDR3 is CASSQGGGGFYDEQFF. As DNA, the CDR3 is TGTGCCAGCAGCCAGGGAGGGGGAGGGTTCTACGATGAGCAGTTCTTC.

This clonotype came up a few times. The junction departs from germline at one end; a sequencing error may be responsible. The rearrangement uses TRBV10-3 and TRBJ2-2; either TRBD1 or TRBD2 may supply D (5 bases each). The CDR3 length is 14 residues. The germline CDR1 and CDR2 sequences are ENHRY and SYGVKD. The CDR3 region is CAISGSGSTGERFF. The CDR3 DNA reads TGTGCCATCAGTGGGTCAGGGTCCACCGGGGAGCGGTTTTTT.

J is TRBJ2-4 and V is TRBV7-2; 15 bases match TRBD2. The J call may be in error: the DNA end matches TRBJ2-5 better. The CDR3 loop spans 16 amino acids. Germline V CDR1 and CDR2: SGHTA, FQGNSA. CDR3 bases: TGTGCCAGCAGCTTGGGACTAGCGGGAGGAATACAGACCCAGTACTTC. Protein: CASSLGLAGGIQTQYF.

This clonotype was seen a few times. The chain is built from TRBV20-1 and TRBJ2-3; tentatively, D is TRBD2 (6 bases). From germline, CDR1 is DFQATT and CDR2 SNEGSKA (reference sequence). CDR3 length: 15 residues. V was pared by 6 bases and J by 1 base, with 17 bases between. Written as DNA, the CDR3 is TGCAGTGCCTCCCTCGTAGGCGGGGGCACAGATACGCAGTATTTT. This translates into CSASLVGGGTDTQYF.

A few counts support this clonotype. In nucleotides, the CDR3 is TGTGCCAGCAGACCGAGCGGAGGACAGGGGTCTGGGGCCAACGTCCTGACTTTC. Amino acid sequence: CASRPSGGQGSGANVLTF. The chain combines TRBV27 with TRBJ2-6; 9 bases fit TRBD1. Germline assignment: CDR1 MNHEY and CDR2 SMNVEV (reference sequence). Losses at the gene ends were 6 bases for V and 1 base for J; bases not matched to a gene: 10. The CDR3 runs 18 residues.

The chain joins TRBV20-1 to TRBJ2-3; D is unclear. This CDR3 contains 12 residues. V was shortened by 6 bases and J by 8 bases, with 15 bases between the two germline ends. Looked up from germline, CDR1 is DFQATT and CDR2 is SNEGSKA (reference sequence). The CDR3 spells CSARKGWVTQYF. The CDR3 DNA is TGCAGTGCCCGAAAAGGGTGGGTTACGCAGTATTTT.

This clonotype has ten or more counts. The chain combines TRBV20-1 with TRBJ2-2, with 8 positions matching TRBD1. CDR1 is DFQATT and CDR2 is SNEGSKA in the germline V gene (reference sequence). This CDR3 spans 13 amino acids. V dropped 5 bases and J dropped 4; count of bases not matched to a gene: 3. The CDR3 DNA follows: TGCAGTGCTCCAGACAGGGGCACCGGGGAGCTGTTTTTT. Translating it yields CSAPDRGTGELFF.

This clonotype was seen only once. The rearrangement joins TRBV4-2 to TRBJ2-2; 9 bases align to TRBD2. The germline V gene has CDR1 LGHNA and CDR2 YNFKEQ. The CDR3 is 18 residues long. After removal of 0 bases from V and 7 bases from J, the junction contained 12 bases not matched to a gene. In DNA, the CDR3 is TGTGCCAGCAGCCAAGATAGGAGTCTAGCGGGGAGGGGCGGGGAGCTGTTTTTT. Protein product: CASSQDRSLAGRGGELFF.

Written as DNA, the CDR3 is TGCAGCGTTGAAGACTACGACAGGGGGCTTGTCAATGAGCAGTTCTTC. Translated: CSVEDYDRGLVNEQFF. This chain connects TRBV29-1 to TRBJ2-1; TRBD1 matches 10 bases. V shed 0 bases and J 6 bases; nucleotides not matched to a gene: 8. Germline CDR1 SQVTM, CDR2 ANQGSEA. CDR3 length equals 16 residues.

DNA for the CDR3: TGCGCCAGCAGCCGACAGGTCGGAAGCTACGAGCAGTACTTC. This encodes CASSRQVGSYEQYF. V is TRBV4-1 and J is TRBJ2-7, with D perhaps TRBD1 (6 bases). The CDR3 totals 14 residues. Germline CDR1 reads MGHRA; CDR2 reads YSYEKL. V lost 4 bases to trimming and J lost 3 bases, with 13 bases between them.

This sequence joins TRBV12-3 or TRBV12-4 and TRBJ2-3; D possibly matches TRBD1 or TRBD2 (6 bases each). V lost 3 bases and J 5 bases, leaving 21 bases between the germline ends. This CDR3 has 17 amino acids. The CDR3 sequence is CASSFRGAGQSQDTQYF. The DNA of the CDR3 is TGTGCCAGCAGTTTTAGGGGGGCCGGGCAATCCCAAGATACGCAGTATTTT.

V is TRBV24-1 and J is TRBJ2-7; D is possibly TRBD1 or TRBD2 (5 bases each). Germline CDR1 reads KGHDR; CDR2 reads SFDVKD. Trimming took 5 bases from V and 4 from J, leaving 8 bases between them. The CDR3 sequence is 12 residues long. Here the CDR3 DNA reads TGTGCCACCAGTGGTGAGGGGTACGAGCAGTACTTC. It is translated as CATSGEGYEQYF.

This clonotype has just a few counts. For the CDR3, the DNA is TGTGCCAGCAGTTTGGGGCAACCCGAAGCTTTCTTT. Encoded protein: CASSLGQPEAFF. This sequence joins TRBV7-9 and TRBJ1-1; TRBD1 is a possible D gene (5 bases). Germline values: CDR1 SEHNR, CDR2 FQNEAQ (reference sequence). The CDR3 is made up of 12 amino acids. V was shortened by 6 bases and J by 8 bases, with 13 bases between the two germline ends.

The chain uses TRBV4-2 and TRBJ2-7, with D perhaps TRBD1 or TRBD2 (5 bases each). The CDR3 loop spans 16 amino acids. V lost 0 bases and J lost 0, with 12 bases in between. Germline lookup yields CDR1 LGHNA and CDR2 YNFKEQ. The CDR3 nucleotides are TGTGCCAGCAGCCAAGAGCGGTCGGGGACCTCCTACGAGCAGTACTTC. Translation: CASSQERSGTSYEQYF.

V is TRBV7-9 and J is TRBJ2-1; D remains unclear. CDR3 size: 14 residues. Germline loops: CDR1 SEHNR, CDR2 FQNEAQ (reference sequence). V lost 10 bases and J lost 6, with 19 bases in between. CDR3 residues: CATPEDGQINEQFF. DNA of the CDR3: TGTGCCACTCCTGAGGACGGGCAGATCAATGAGCAGTTCTTC.

The chain couples TRBV15 to TRBJ2-5, with no clear D. Trimming cost V 1 base and J 1 base, with 4 bases left between them. This CDR3 is 13 amino acids long. Germline loops: CDR1 LNHNV, CDR2 YYDKDF (reference sequence). CDR3 sequence reads: CATSRGTQETQYF. The CDR3, as DNA: TGTGCCACCAGCAGAGGTACCCAAGAGACCCAGTACTTC.

This clonotype has only one observation. The J gene is TRBJ2-5, the V gene TRBV20-1; TRBD1 might be the D (6 bases). The CDR3 is 11 residues long. V was pared by 6 bases and J by 5 bases, with 10 bases between. Germline V CDR1 and CDR2: DFQATT, SNEGSKA (reference sequence). This CDR3 reads CSAKQGETQYF. The CDR3 nucleotides are TGCAGTGCAAAGCAGGGGGAGACCCAGTACTTC.